The 5 T cell receptor beta chains reported below all come from one sample, sequenced in a study of response to subunit inactivated influenza vaccine (dated by TCRdb to the late 2010s). The library came from RT-PCR. The data were produced on an Illumina HiSeq 2500. The public reads were reprocessed in TCRdb via fastp at Q25 and MiXCR, keeping in-frame beta chains. Duplicate CDR3 protein sequences are folded into a single record with the most common DNA and genes. In this sample the table shows approximately 700,000 distinct CDR3 sequences, approximately 15% of which occur a single time. Of the sample, 6.5% to 8.5% is held by the ten largest clones. Sequencing was performed on PBMCs from blood, taken less than 15 days before vaccination. The receptors were gathered from a man in his fifties or sixties who received an inactivated influenza vaccine. Donor details come from another sample of the same person, matched by shared clones.

V is TRBV6-5 and J is TRBJ2-7; D is ambiguous. Germline V gene lookup returns CDR1 MNHEY and CDR2 SVGAGI. The CDR3 contains 9 residues. The V gene lost 11 bases and the J gene lost 3 bases, with 5 bases spanning the gap. The CDR3 DNA sequence: TGTGCCCCCATCTACGAGCAGTACTTC. The encoded protein is CAPIYEQYF.

This clonotype came up a few times. The chain recombines TRBV11-3 with TRBJ2-7, with TRBD2 identical over 14 bases. CDR1 SGHNT and CDR2 YENEEA come from the germline V gene. With V trimmed by 10 bases and J by 3 bases, 5 bases remained unmatched. This CDR3 is built from 14 residues. CDR3 nucleotides: TGTGCCATCCCCGGGACTAGCGGGAGCTACGAGCAGTACTTC. It encodes CAIPGTSGSYEQYF.

This clonotype was detected ten times or more. V is TRBV28 and J is TRBJ1-5, with D perhaps matching TRBD1 (5 bases). The germline V gene encodes CDR1 MDHEN and CDR2 SYDVKM. The ends were cut back, 4 bases at V and 5 bases at J, with 9 bases in the middle. The CDR3 spans 13 residues. CDR3 protein: CASSSTAYQPQHF. The CDR3 nucleotides are TGTGCCAGCAGTTCGACAGCATATCAGCCCCAGCATTTT.

The rearrangement links TRBV12-3 or TRBV12-4 to TRBJ2-3, with TRBD2 matching 11 bases. Trimming at V came to 5 bases and at J to 10 bases, leaving 17 bases not matched to a gene. The CDR3 runs to 17 residues. The CDR3 DNA follows: TGTGCCAGCAGTCCGGAGGTGGCTAGCGGGGGGTTTGGTGCGCAGTATTTT. It translates to CASSPEVASGGFGAQYF.

The chain is built from TRBV10-3 and TRBJ2-7, with TRBD1 identical over 7 bases. The CDR3 is 15 amino acids. Germline CDR1 and CDR2: ENHRY and SYGVKD. J was trimmed by 3 bases and V by 11 bases; bases with no gene match: 16. The CDR3 loop reads CASASIGTVIYEQYF. The CDR3, as DNA: TGTGCCTCAGCTTCAATCGGGACAGTTATCTACGAGCAGTACTTC.